These 3 T cell receptor beta chains came from one sample sequenced in a study of T cells and copy number aberrations in small-cell lung cancer. TCRdb keeps only in-frame clones here, not all; method: immunoSEQ multiplex PCR. The sample records 95 to 150 clones, about 93% being singletons. Source material: tumor tissue. These receptors all come from a woman aged 50 to 65 with small cell lung cancer.

The chain combines TRBV11-2 with TRBJ2-5; a weak D match, TRBD1 (5 bases). V lost 5 bases to trimming and J lost 5 bases, with 27 bases between them. Germline V gene data show CDR1 as SGHAT and CDR2 as FQNNGV. CDR3 size: 18 residues. CDR3 sequence (DNA): TGTGCCAGCAGCCCCGACGACAGTTTGGGGTCTTTTACGGAGACCCAGTACTTC. Its translation is CASSPDDSLGSFTETQYF.

The V call is TRBV5-1, the J call TRBJ1-5; TRBD1 might be the D (6 bases). Germline CDR1 is SGHRS and CDR2 is YFSETQ. V lost 0 bases to trimming and J lost 5 bases, with 12 bases between them. This CDR3 has 15 amino acids. CDR3 region: CASSLGWGADQPQHF. CDR3 sequence (DNA): TGCGCCAGCAGCTTGGGATGGGGGGCGGATCAGCCCCAGCATTTT.

The chain links TRBV11-2 to TRBJ2-7; D may match TRBD1 or TRBD2 (6 bases each). The CDR3 has 15 residues. Germline V gene data show CDR1 as SGHAT and CDR2 as FQNNGV. Trimming took off 2 bases at V and 5 bases at J, with 16 bases between the two ends. In DNA, the CDR3 is TGTGCCAGCAGCTTAATTCCGGGGGCGACGGACGAGCAGTACTTC. Amino acids: CASSLIPGATDEQYF.